This T cell receptor beta chain appears in the sequencing data of a study of radiation and T cells in renal cell carcinoma. Concerning this clone itself: Its target is not known.

Treatment indicated: treatment-naive control, cytoreductive nephrectomy. Control tumor donors were several females and approximately eleven males, median age approximately 50 years. Libraries were prepared by immunoSEQ multiplex PCR; TCRdb keeps only in-frame clonotypes and omits some of them. In the table there are some 15,000 clones, 45% to 65% of which are singletons. General study findings and limits: In nephrectomy-only tumors, top 100 clonotypes averaged approximately 43%, versus roughly 50% irradiated.

The CDR3 consists of 15 residues. After removal of 2 bases from V and 8 bases from J, the junction contained 7 bases not matched to a gene. The V gene's germline CDR1 is SEHNR and CDR2 FQNEAQ (reference sequence). The origin of this receptor is a man aged 35 to 55 with renal cell carcinoma. The chain couples TRBV7-9 to TRBJ2-1, with 9 nucleotides matching TRBD2. The sample was tumor tissue, taken from a patient whose treatment was nephrectomy without radiotherapy. The CDR3 protein is CASSLWSGGLDEQFF. The CDR3 DNA sequence: TGTGCCAGCAGCTTATGGAGCGGGGGGCTCGATGAGCAGTTCTTC.